This TCR beta chain was observed in a study of T cell responses to AZD1222 COVID-19 vaccine. Whole-study findings and limits: Variant regions that are unmutated are reportedly the target of nearly half of spike-specific TCRs.

A note on this clone: The antigen is not known.

The CDR3 extends over 14 amino acids. Germline CDR1 and CDR2: SGHNT and YENEEA. The V gene lost 5 bases and the J gene lost 6 bases, with 16 bases spanning the gap. The protocol was immunoSEQ multiplex PCR, while the TCRdb copy is restricted to in-frame clones and leaves out a portion. The table has approximately 110,000 clones, more than 90% seen once. Here the sequenced sample was peripheral blood, taken on day 0 of AZD1222 vaccination. The chain recombines TRBV11-3 with TRBJ2-5, with a tentative D call TRBD1 (6 bases). The receptor was isolated from an adult in good health. The CDR3 DNA is TGTGCCAGCAGCAACCAACAGGGTTTACAGACCCAGTACTTC. Its translation: CASSNQQGLQTQYF.